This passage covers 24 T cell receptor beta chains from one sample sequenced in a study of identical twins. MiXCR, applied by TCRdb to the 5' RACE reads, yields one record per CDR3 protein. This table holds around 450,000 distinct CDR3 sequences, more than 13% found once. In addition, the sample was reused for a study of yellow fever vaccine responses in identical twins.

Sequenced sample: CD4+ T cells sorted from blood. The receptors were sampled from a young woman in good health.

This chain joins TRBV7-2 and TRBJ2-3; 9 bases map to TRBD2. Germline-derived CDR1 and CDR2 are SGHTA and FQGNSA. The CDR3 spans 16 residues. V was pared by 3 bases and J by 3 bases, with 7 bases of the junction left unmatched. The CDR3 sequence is CASSLGLLAGTDTQYF. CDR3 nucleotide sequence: TGTGCCAGCAGCTTGGGCCTTCTAGCGGGGACAGATACGCAGTATTTT.

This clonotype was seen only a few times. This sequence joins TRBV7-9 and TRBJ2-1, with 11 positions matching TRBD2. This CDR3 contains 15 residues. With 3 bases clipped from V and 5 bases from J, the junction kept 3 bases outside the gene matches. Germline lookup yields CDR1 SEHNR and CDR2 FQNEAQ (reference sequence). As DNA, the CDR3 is TGTGCCAGCAGCTTGGCTAGCGGGAGGCACAATGAGCAGTTCTTC. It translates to CASSLASGRHNEQFF.

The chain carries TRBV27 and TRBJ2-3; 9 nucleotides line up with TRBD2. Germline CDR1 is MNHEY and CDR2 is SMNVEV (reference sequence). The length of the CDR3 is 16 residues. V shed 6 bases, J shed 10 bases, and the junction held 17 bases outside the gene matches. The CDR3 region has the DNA TGTGCCAGCAGCCACACCGGGACTAGCAGAAGTCAAGCGCAGTATTTT. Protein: CASSHTGTSRSQAQYF.

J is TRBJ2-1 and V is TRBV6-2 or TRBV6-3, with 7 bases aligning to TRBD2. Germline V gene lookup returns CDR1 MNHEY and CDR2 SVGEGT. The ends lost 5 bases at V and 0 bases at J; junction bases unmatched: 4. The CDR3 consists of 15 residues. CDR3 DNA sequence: TGTGCCAGCAGTCTGGGACTACGCTCCTACAATGAGCAGTTCTTC. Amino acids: CASSLGLRSYNEQFF.

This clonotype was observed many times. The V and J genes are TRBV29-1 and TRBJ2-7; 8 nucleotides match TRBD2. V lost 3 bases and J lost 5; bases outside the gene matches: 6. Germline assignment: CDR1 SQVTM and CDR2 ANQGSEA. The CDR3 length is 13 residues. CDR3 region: CSVESGSFDEQYF. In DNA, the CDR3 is TGCAGCGTTGAGAGCGGGAGTTTCGACGAGCAGTACTTC.

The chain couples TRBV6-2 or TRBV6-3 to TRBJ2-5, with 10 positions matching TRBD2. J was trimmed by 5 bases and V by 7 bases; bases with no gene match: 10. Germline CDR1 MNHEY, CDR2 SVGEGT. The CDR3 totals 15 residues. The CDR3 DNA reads TGTGCCAGCACCTTGATGTGGACTAGCGGTGAGACCCAGTACTTC. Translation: CASTLMWTSGETQYF.

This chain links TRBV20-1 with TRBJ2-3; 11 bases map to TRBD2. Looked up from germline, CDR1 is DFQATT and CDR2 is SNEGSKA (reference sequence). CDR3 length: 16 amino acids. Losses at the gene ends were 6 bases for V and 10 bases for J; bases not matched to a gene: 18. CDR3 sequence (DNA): TGCAGTGCAGGAGGGCAACTAGCGGGGGCGCCATCTTCGCAGTATTTT. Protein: CSAGGQLAGAPSSQYF.

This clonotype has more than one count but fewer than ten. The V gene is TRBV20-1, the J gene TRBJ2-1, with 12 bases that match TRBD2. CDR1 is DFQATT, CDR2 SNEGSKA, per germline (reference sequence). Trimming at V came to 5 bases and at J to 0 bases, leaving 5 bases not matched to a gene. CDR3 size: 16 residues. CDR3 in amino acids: CSAGGLAGYSYNEQFF. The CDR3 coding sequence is TGCAGTGCTGGAGGACTAGCGGGATACTCCTACAATGAGCAGTTCTTC.

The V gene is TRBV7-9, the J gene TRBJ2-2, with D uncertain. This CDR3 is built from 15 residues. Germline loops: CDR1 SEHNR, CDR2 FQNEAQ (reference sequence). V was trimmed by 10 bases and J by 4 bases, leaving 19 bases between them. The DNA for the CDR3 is TGTGCCACGACCCGGATCCCGACGGCCACCGGGGAGCTGTTTTTT. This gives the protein CATTRIPTATGELFF.

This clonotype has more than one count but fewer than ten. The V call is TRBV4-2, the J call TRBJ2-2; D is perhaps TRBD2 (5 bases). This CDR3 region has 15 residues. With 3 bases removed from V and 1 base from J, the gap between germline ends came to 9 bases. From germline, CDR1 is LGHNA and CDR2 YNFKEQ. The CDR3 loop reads CASSQWELNTGELFF. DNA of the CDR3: TGTGCCAGCAGCCAGTGGGAGCTGAACACCGGGGAGCTGTTTTTT.

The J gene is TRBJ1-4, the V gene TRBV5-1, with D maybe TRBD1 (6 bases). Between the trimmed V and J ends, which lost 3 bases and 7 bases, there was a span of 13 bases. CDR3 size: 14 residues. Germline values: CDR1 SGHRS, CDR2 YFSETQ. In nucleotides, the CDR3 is TGCGCCAGCAGCTCGGGACAACCCGGTGAAAAACTGTTTTTT. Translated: CASSSGQPGEKLFF.

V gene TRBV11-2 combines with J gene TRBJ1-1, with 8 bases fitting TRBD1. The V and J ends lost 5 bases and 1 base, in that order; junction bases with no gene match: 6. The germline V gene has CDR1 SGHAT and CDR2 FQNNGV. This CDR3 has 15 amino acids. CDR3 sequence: CASSQRQGRNTEAFF. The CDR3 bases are TGTGCCAGCAGCCAGAGACAGGGGCGGAACACTGAAGCTTTCTTT.

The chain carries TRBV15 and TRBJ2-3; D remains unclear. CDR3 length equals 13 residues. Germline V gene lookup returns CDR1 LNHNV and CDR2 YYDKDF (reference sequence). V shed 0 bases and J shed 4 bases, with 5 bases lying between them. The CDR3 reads CATSRDLADTQYF. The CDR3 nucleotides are TGTGCCACCAGCAGAGATCTCGCAGATACGCAGTATTTT.

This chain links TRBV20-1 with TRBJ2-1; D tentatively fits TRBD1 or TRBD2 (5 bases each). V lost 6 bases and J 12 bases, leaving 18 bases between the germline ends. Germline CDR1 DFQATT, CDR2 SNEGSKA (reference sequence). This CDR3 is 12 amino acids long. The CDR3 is CSATGPSWGQFF. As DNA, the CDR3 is TGCAGTGCCACGGGGCCTTCCTGGGGGCAGTTCTTC.

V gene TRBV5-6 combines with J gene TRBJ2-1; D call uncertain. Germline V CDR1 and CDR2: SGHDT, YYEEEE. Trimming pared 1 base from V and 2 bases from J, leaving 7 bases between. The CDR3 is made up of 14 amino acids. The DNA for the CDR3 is TGTGCCAGCAGCTTGCAGCCCACCTACAATGAGCAGTTCTTC. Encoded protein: CASSLQPTYNEQFF.

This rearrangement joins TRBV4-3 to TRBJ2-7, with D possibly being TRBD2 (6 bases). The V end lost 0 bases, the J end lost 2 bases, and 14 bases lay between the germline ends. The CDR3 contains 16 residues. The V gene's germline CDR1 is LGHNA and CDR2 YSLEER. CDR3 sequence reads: CASSQEFGTGTYEQYF. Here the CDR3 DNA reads TGCGCCAGCAGCCAAGAATTCGGGACTGGAACCTACGAGCAGTACTTC.

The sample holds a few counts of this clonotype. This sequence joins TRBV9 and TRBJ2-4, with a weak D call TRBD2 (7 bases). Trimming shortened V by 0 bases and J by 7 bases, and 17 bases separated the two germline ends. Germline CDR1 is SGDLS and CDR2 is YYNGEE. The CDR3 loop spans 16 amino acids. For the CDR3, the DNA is TGTGCCAGCAGCGTAGGGGAGGGGCAGGGGATGAACATTCAGTACTTC. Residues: CASSVGEGQGMNIQYF.

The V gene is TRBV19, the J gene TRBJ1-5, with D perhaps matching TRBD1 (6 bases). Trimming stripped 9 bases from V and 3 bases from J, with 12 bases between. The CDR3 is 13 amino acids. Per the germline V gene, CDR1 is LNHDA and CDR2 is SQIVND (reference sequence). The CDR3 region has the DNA TGTGCCAGCCAGGACAGATTCAATCAGCCCCAGCATTTT. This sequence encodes CASQDRFNQPQHF. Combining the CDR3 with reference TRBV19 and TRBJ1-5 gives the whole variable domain DGGITQSPKYLFRKEGQNVTLSCEQNLNHDAMYWYRQDPGQGLRLIYYSQIVNDFQKGDIAEGYSVSREKKESFPLTVTSAQKNPTAFYLCASQDRFNQPQHFGDGTRLSIL.

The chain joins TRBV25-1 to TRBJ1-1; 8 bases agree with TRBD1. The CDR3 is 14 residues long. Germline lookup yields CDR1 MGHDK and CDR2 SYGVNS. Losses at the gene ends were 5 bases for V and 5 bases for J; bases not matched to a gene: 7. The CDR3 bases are TGTGCCAGCAGTACGGACAGGGTTAAGACTGAAGCTTTCTTT. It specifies CASSTDRVKTEAFF.

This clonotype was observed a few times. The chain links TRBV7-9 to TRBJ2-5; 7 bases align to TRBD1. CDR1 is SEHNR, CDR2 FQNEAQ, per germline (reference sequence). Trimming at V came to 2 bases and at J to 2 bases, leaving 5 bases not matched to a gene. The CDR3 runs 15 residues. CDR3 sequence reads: CASSLFLTGQETQYF. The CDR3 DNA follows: TGTGCCAGCAGCTTATTTTTGACAGGGCAAGAGACCCAGTACTTC.

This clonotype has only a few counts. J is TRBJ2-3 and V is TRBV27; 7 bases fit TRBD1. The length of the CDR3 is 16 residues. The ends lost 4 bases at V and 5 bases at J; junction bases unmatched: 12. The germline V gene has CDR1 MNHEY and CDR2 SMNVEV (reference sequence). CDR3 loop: CASSWDRTGKKDTQYF. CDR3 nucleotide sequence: TGTGCCAGCAGTTGGGACCGGACAGGCAAAAAAGATACGCAGTATTTT.

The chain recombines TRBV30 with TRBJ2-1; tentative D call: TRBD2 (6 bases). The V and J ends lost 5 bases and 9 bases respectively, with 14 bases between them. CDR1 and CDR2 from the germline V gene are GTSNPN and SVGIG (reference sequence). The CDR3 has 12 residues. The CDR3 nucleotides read TGTGCCTGGGGGGACTCCCGGGGTGAGCAGTTCTTC. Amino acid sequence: CAWGDSRGEQFF.

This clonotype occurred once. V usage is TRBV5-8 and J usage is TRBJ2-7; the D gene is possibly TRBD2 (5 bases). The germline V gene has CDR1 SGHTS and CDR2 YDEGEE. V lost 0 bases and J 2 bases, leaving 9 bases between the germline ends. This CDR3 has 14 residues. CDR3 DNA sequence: TGTGCCAGCAGCTTGGGGGAGTTGGCCTACGAGCAGTACTTC. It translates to CASSLGELAYEQYF. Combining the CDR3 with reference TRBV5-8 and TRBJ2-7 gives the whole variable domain EAGVTQSPTHLIKTRGQQATLRCSPISGHTSVYWYQQALGLGLQFLLWYDEGEERNRGNFPPRFSGRQFPNYSSELNVNALELEDSALYLCASSLGELAYEQYFGPGTRLTVT.

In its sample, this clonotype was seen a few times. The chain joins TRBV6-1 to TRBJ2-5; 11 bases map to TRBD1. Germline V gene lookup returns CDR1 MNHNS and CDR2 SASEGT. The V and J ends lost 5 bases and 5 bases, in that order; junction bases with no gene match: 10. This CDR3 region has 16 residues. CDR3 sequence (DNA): TGTGCCAGCAGTCAACCACCCGGGACAGGGGGGGAGACCCAGTACTTC. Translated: CASSQPPGTGGETQYF.